The 26 T cell receptor beta chains presented below share a single source sample, sequenced in a study of T cells in Graves' hyperthyroidism and ophthalmopathy. Amplification yielded TCR beta CDR3 regions, with RNA transcripts as the source. When the TCR CDR3 underwent first-round RT-PCR, the HTBI primer set was used. One entry per CDR3 protein, called by TCRdb with MiXCR from the multiplex PCR reads. The data hold a few hundred thousand distinct CDR3 sequences, with around 13% observed a single time. The specimen sequenced was blood. The receptor source for this set is a woman aged 35 to 49 with Graves' ophthalmopathy.

Ten or more counts support this clonotype. The rearrangement joins TRBV11-3 to TRBJ2-5, with 12 bases identical to TRBD2. The V and J ends lost 5 bases and 5 bases, in that order; junction bases with no gene match: 9. CDR1 and CDR2 (germline): SGHNT, YENEEA. CDR3 length equals 16 residues. The CDR3 DNA sequence: TGTGCCAGCAGCCTAAGACTAGCGGGGGAAGGTGAGACCCAGTACTTC. Protein product: CASSLRLAGEGETQYF.

The rearrangement uses TRBV7-9 and TRBJ2-1; D may be TRBD2 (6 bases). The germline V and J ends were trimmed by 5 bases and 7 bases, with 21 bases remaining between them. This CDR3 spans 16 amino acids. CDR1 is SEHNR, CDR2 FQNEAQ, per germline (reference sequence). The CDR3 loop is CASSPYVWGAGNEQFF. CDR3 coding DNA: TGTGCCAGCAGCCCATACGTCTGGGGCGCGGGGAATGAGCAGTTCTTC.

This clonotype came up a few times. V usage is TRBV9 and J usage is TRBJ2-3; D may correspond to TRBD1 or TRBD2 (5 bases each). CDR1 and CDR2 (germline): SGDLS, YYNGEE. This CDR3 has 17 residues. V lost 1 base, J lost 0 bases, and 15 bases lay in between. The CDR3 bases are TGTGCCAGCAGCGTACCTCCTACGGGGCCTAGCACAGATACGCAGTATTTT. Its protein product is CASSVPPTGPSTDTQYF.

This clonotype was counted at least ten times. The J gene is TRBJ2-4, the V gene TRBV6-1; tentatively, D is TRBD1 (5 bases). In germline, CDR1 is MNHNS, CDR2 SASEGT. Deletions cut 5 bases from V and 9 bases from J, with 17 bases between. The CDR3 totals 14 residues. The CDR3 DNA reads TGTGCCAGCAGTCTGGGCAGGGATTCTGGCATTCAGTACTTC. Translating it yields CASSLGRDSGIQYF.

This clonotype was detected a few times. V is TRBV4-1 and J is TRBJ1-1; D is possibly TRBD1 (5 bases). The germline CDR1 and CDR2 sequences are MGHRA and YSYEKL. The CDR3 is 15 amino acids. V was pared by 0 bases and J by 3 bases, with 11 bases between. This chain's CDR3 is CASSQDISGYTEAFF. CDR3 nucleotide sequence: TGCGCCAGCAGCCAAGATATTTCAGGGTACACTGAAGCTTTCTTT.

This clonotype was seen repeatedly, ten times or more. The chain couples TRBV9 to TRBJ2-3; D tentatively reads TRBD1 or TRBD2 (5 bases each). Trimming removed 4 bases from V and 6 bases from J, with 15 bases in between. This CDR3 is 14 amino acids long. From germline, CDR1 is SGDLS and CDR2 YYNGEE. The CDR3 here is CASSLRGATDTQYF. The CDR3 DNA reads as TGTGCCAGCAGCCTCCGAGGGGCGACGGATACGCAGTATTTT.

This clonotype was found many times. The conserved final phenylalanine or tryptophan is absent from the CDR3, which likely points to a read error. The DNA for the CDR3 is TGTGCCAGCAAGACGGGCTATGGCTACACCCTC. Amino acid sequence: CASKTGYGYTL. This chain joins TRBV2 and TRBJ1-2; D gene unclear. The CDR3 consists of 11 residues. Germline CDR1 is SNHLY and CDR2 is FYNNEI. V was cut by 7 bases and J by 4 bases, with 7 bases left in between.

The table lists this clonotype with many counts. J is TRBJ1-1 and V is TRBV5-1, with no clear D. Germline V gene sequence: CDR1 SGHRS, CDR2 YFSETQ. This CDR3 is 13 amino acids long. Trimming removed 0 bases at V and 2 bases at J, with 5 bases between. The CDR3: CASSLVSNTEAFF. CDR3 nucleotides: TGCGCCAGCAGCTTGGTCAGTAACACTGAAGCTTTCTTT. The variable domain in full, with the rest retrieved from reference TRBV5-1 and TRBJ1-1, is KAGVTQTPRYLIKTRGQQVTLSCSPISGHRSVSWYQQTPGQGLQFLFEYFSETQRNKGNFPGRFSGRQFSNSRSEMNVSTLELGDSALYLCASSLVSNTEAFFGQGTRLTVV.

The V and J genes are TRBV20-1 and TRBJ2-1; 9 positions agree with TRBD2. The V gene's germline CDR1 is DFQATT and CDR2 SNEGSKA (reference sequence). This CDR3 has 13 amino acids. After removal of 4 bases from V and 6 bases from J, the junction contained 4 bases not matched to a gene. CDR3 region: CSAKGGGANEQFF. The CDR3 DNA reads TGCAGTGCTAAGGGCGGGGGGGCCAATGAGCAGTTCTTC.

The chain uses TRBV4-1 and TRBJ1-5; D unresolved. This CDR3 is built from 17 residues. Trimming left V 1 base short and J 4 bases short, with 17 bases between. The V gene's germline CDR1 is MGHRA and CDR2 YSYEKL. The CDR3 is CASSQVPWTVSNQPQHF. In DNA form, the CDR3 reads TGCGCCAGCAGCCAAGTACCCTGGACGGTGAGTAATCAGCCCCAGCATTTT.

This clonotype appeared a few times. In DNA form, the CDR3 reads TGTGCCAGCAGTTCCAGGGATCCCTCACCCCTCCACTTT. This sequence encodes CASSSRDPSPLHF. V usage is TRBV27 and J usage is TRBJ1-6; maybe TRBD1 (5 bases). The germline CDR1 and CDR2 sequences are MNHEY and SMNVEV (reference sequence). V was trimmed by 4 bases and J by 10 bases, leaving 11 bases between them. This CDR3 has 13 residues.

V and J are TRBV28 and TRBJ2-5, with 9 positions matching TRBD2. CDR3 length: 15 residues. The V gene's germline CDR1 is MDHEN and CDR2 SYDVKM. With 3 bases clipped from V and 4 bases from J, the junction kept 6 bases outside the gene matches. CDR3 coding DNA: TGTGCCAGCAGTTTCCCAGCGGGGGGAATAGAGACCCAGTACTTC. Translating it yields CASSFPAGGIETQYF.

This clonotype came up a few times. The chain links TRBV6-2 or TRBV6-3 to TRBJ2-1; a weak D match, TRBD1 (6 bases). V gave up 0 bases and J gave up 5 bases, with 11 bases separating them. CDR3 length equals 15 residues. Germline V gives CDR1 MNHEY, CDR2 SVGEGT. This chain's CDR3 is CASSYSSGAHNEQFF. For the CDR3, the DNA is TGTGCCAGCAGTTACTCGTCAGGGGCCCACAATGAGCAGTTCTTC.

This clonotype was counted ten times or more. The chain recombines TRBV11-2 with TRBJ1-4; no firm D call. The CDR3 length is 14 residues. V lost 1 base and J 5 bases, leaving 8 bases between the germline ends. Germline V lookup: CDR1 SGHAT, CDR2 FQNNGV. As DNA, the CDR3 is TGTGCCAGCAGCTTAGGGTCTAGAAATGAAAAACTGTTTTTT. Translation gives CASSLGSRNEKLFF.

This clonotype was picked up many times. V is TRBV20-1 and J is TRBJ1-6; D unclear. The CDR3 totals 12 residues. Germline values: CDR1 DFQATT, CDR2 SNEGSKA (reference sequence). The V gene lost 6 bases and the J gene lost 7 bases, with 10 bases spanning the gap. CDR3 sequence: CSAGGGNSPLHF. For the CDR3, the DNA is TGCAGTGCCGGCGGAGGGAATTCACCCCTCCACTTT.

Remarks on this clonotype: This may stem from a read error, because a much larger clone lies one nucleotide away. As the CDR3 is not closed by the conserved phenylalanine or tryptophan, this likely results from a read error. This chain links TRBV28 with TRBJ2-7, with TRBD2 matching over 7 bases. Germline V CDR1 and CDR2: MDHEN, SYDVKM. J lost 1 base, V lost 8 bases, and 14 bases had no gene match. The CDR3 covers 16 residues. This chain's CDR3 is CASLPGGGRVSYEQYS. CDR3 sequence (DNA): TGTGCCAGCCTCCCGGGGGGTGGCCGTGTTTCCTACGAGCAGTACTCC.

This clonotype has ten or more counts. This chain links TRBV6-1 with TRBJ1-5; D not certain. The germline V and J ends were trimmed by 8 bases and 3 bases, with 11 bases remaining between them. Germline V gene sequence: CDR1 MNHNS, CDR2 SASEGT. The CDR3 consists of 13 residues. DNA of the CDR3: TGTGCCAGCGGTACTTTGACCAATCAGCCCCAGCATTTT. Encoded protein: CASGTLTNQPQHF.

Ten or more counts support this clonotype. This chain links TRBV14 with TRBJ2-7; D remains ambiguous. The germline gives CDR1 SGHDN, CDR2 FVKESK. Trimming stripped 0 bases from V and 6 bases from J, with 15 bases between. CDR3 size: 15 residues. The CDR3 region has the DNA TGTGCCAGCAGCCAAGACCATGGGCCTACTGCCGAGCAGTACTTC. It codes for CASSQDHGPTAEQYF.

V and J are TRBV20-1 and TRBJ2-4, with TRBD1 matching over 11 bases. Trimming took 6 bases from V and 7 from J; bases not matched to a gene: 20. CDR1 is DFQATT, CDR2 SNEGSKA, per germline (reference sequence). The length of the CDR3 is 18 residues. The CDR3 DNA follows: TGCAGTGCAAGACCTACGAAGGACAGGGGGCCCAAGGACAACATTCAGTACTTC. It translates to CSARPTKDRGPKDNIQYF.

V gene TRBV11-3 combines with J gene TRBJ2-2, with 9 bases matching TRBD1. The CDR3 totals 19 residues. Trimming removed 4 bases from V and 7 bases from J; junction bases left unmatched: 19. CDR1 SGHNT and CDR2 YENEEA come from the germline V gene. CDR3 bases: TGTGCCAGCAGCTCCCCCTTGCCGCGGACAGGGGTTTTCGGCGGGGAGCTGTTTTTT. It yields the protein CASSSPLPRTGVFGGELFF.

This clonotype was counted at least ten times. This chain joins TRBV11-2 and TRBJ2-3; no firm D call. Looked up from germline, CDR1 is SGHAT and CDR2 is FQNNGV. The CDR3 spans 13 residues. V gave up 6 bases and J gave up 8 bases, with 15 bases separating them. In nucleotides, the CDR3 is TGTGCCAGCAGAAGGGTAGGAGTAAGTACGCAGTATTTT. This sequence encodes CASRRVGVSTQYF. Drawing the rest from reference TRBV11-2 and TRBJ2-3, the complete variable domain is EAGVAQSPRYKIIEKRQSVAFWCNPISGHATLYWYQQILGQGPKLLIQFQNNGVVDDSQLPKDRFSAERLKGVDSTLKIQPAKLEDSAVYLCASRRVGVSTQYFGPGTRLTVL.

Many counts were recorded for this clonotype. The J gene is TRBJ2-6, the V gene TRBV24-1; D is undetermined. The CDR3 runs to 15 residues. The germline gives CDR1 KGHDR, CDR2 SFDVKD. V lost 4 bases and J lost 0, with 6 bases in between. CDR3 region: CATSDGRSGANVLTF. Here the CDR3 DNA reads TGTGCCACCAGTGACGGACGCTCTGGGGCCAACGTCCTGACTTTC.

J is TRBJ2-7 and V is TRBV7-9, with 10 bases aligning to TRBD1. The CDR3 loop spans 16 amino acids. Germline V gene sequence: CDR1 SEHNR, CDR2 FQNEAQ (reference sequence). Trimming at V came to 2 bases and at J to 3 bases, leaving 7 bases not matched to a gene. CDR3: CASSLPGGTGDYEQYF. The DNA for the CDR3 is TGTGCCAGCAGCTTACCAGGCGGGACAGGGGACTACGAGCAGTACTTC.

In this sample, this clonotype turned up many times. The V gene is TRBV20-1, the J gene TRBJ1-2; D gene ambiguous. V lost 6 bases and J lost 4, with 15 bases in between. The germline V gene encodes CDR1 DFQATT and CDR2 SNEGSKA (reference sequence). The CDR3 totals 13 residues. Here the CDR3 reads CSANSGVFYGYTF. CDR3 nucleotide sequence: TGCAGTGCCAACAGTGGGGTATTCTATGGCTACACCTTC.

This clonotype was detected only a few times. The chain uses TRBV11-2 and TRBJ2-7; D unclear. V was cut by 0 bases and J by 7 bases, with 16 bases left in between. Germline loops: CDR1 SGHAT, CDR2 FQNNGV. The CDR3 is 15 residues long. CDR3 coding DNA: TGTGCCAGCAGCTTAGATCAAGGCATCCTAGTTGAGCAGTACTTC. Translated: CASSLDQGILVEQYF.

There are many counts of this clonotype. The J gene is TRBJ2-3, the V gene TRBV5-1; possible D gene TRBD1, 6 bases. The V gene lost 4 bases and the J gene lost 0 bases, with 9 bases spanning the gap. Germline loops: CDR1 SGHRS, CDR2 YFSETQ. The CDR3 has 14 residues. CDR3 DNA sequence: TGCGCCAGCAGCAAGGACAGCAGCACAGATACGCAGTATTTT. This encodes CASSKDSSTDTQYF. The variable domain in full, completed from reference TRBV5-1 and TRBJ2-3, reads KAGVTQTPRYLIKTRGQQVTLSCSPISGHRSVSWYQQTPGQGLQFLFEYFSETQRNKGNFPGRFSGRQFSNSRSEMNVSTLELGDSALYLCASSKDSSTDTQYFGPGTRLTVL.